This passage covers 6 T cell receptor beta chains from one sample sequenced in a study of T cell responses to AZD1222 COVID-19 vaccine. Measured with immunoSEQ multiplex PCR; TCRdb has only the in-frame clones, and not every one. The sample yields roughly 150,000 clones, roughly 88% seen once. Sequenced material: peripheral blood, taken on day 0 of MenACWY control vaccination. These receptors all stem from an adult in good health.

This rearrangement joins TRBV14 to TRBJ1-1; weak D call: TRBD1 (6 bases). Germline-derived CDR1 and CDR2 are SGHDN and FVKESK. V lost 0 bases to trimming and J lost 5 bases, with 7 bases between them. The CDR3 extends over 13 amino acids. CDR3 in amino acids: CASSQDRGTEAFF. The CDR3 DNA follows: TGTGCCAGCAGCCAAGACAGGGGAACTGAAGCTTTCTTT.

The rearrangement uses TRBV7-2 and TRBJ2-5; D remains unclear. Trimming cost V 1 base and J 4 bases, with 13 bases left between them. The germline V gene encodes CDR1 SGHTA and CDR2 FQGNSA. The CDR3 runs 15 residues. This CDR3 is CASSLVAARVETQYF. CDR3 DNA sequence: TGTGCCAGCAGCTTAGTCGCGGCAAGAGTAGAGACCCAGTACTTC.

The genes are TRBV2 and TRBJ2-2; the D gene is possibly TRBD1 (5 bases). CDR3 size: 15 residues. The V end was cut by 2 bases, the J end by 4 bases, with 11 bases between. From germline, CDR1 is SNHLY and CDR2 FYNNEI. CDR3 coding DNA: TGTGCCAGCAGTGAACAGGGCGTGCGCACCGGGGAGCTGTTTTTT. The encoded protein is CASSEQGVRTGELFF. Based on the CDR3 plus reference TRBV2 and TRBJ2-2, the full variable domain is EPEVTQTPSHQVTQMGQEVILRCVPISNHLYFYWYRQILGQKVEFLVSFYNNEISEKSEIFDDQFSVERPDGSNFTLKIRSTKLEDSAMYFCASSEQGVRTGELFFGEGSRLTVL.

The V gene is TRBV7-9, the J gene TRBJ2-7; no reliable D call. Germline CDR1 SEHNR, CDR2 FQNEAQ (reference sequence). The CDR3 is 14 residues long. V dropped 3 bases and J dropped 7 bases, with 16 bases sitting between them. In nucleotides, the CDR3 is TGTGCCAGCAGCTTCCTTGACGGTCTAGGTGAGCAGTACTTC. Protein product: CASSFLDGLGEQYF.

The chain recombines TRBV2 with TRBJ2-7; D gene unclear. Trimming pared 7 bases from V and 4 bases from J, leaving 5 bases between. The CDR3 covers 10 residues. Germline loops: CDR1 SNHLY, CDR2 FYNNEI. The CDR3 sequence is CASKGYEQYF. The CDR3 region has the DNA TGTGCCAGCAAGGGTTACGAGCAGTACTTC.

The V and J genes are TRBV11-2 and TRBJ1-4; weak D call: TRBD1 (5 bases). CDR3 size: 15 residues. V lost 6 bases, J lost 7 bases, and 18 bases lay in between. Germline CDR1 reads SGHAT; CDR2 reads FQNNGV. CDR3 protein: CASSKEQGGAEKLFF. The CDR3 bases are TGTGCCAGCAGTAAGGAGCAGGGTGGGGCTGAAAAACTGTTTTTT.